The 32 T cell receptor beta chains listed next were all sequenced from one sample in a study of CD4 T cells in relation to SARS-CoV-2 and coronaviruses. TCRdb keeps only in-frame clones here, not all; method: immunoSEQ multiplex PCR. Of tens of thousands of clones in the sample, around 74% were seen once. These receptors' targets are unknown. Before the COVID-19 pandemic, during about 2010-2018, CD4+ T cells were taken from unexposed donors. After approximately 10 days of culture, CD4+ T cells were isolated. The sequenced sample was CD4+ T cells from PBMCs, cultured in vitro. Receptor source: a human donor in good health.

The J gene is TRBJ1-1, the V gene TRBV10-1; TRBD1 might be the D (5 bases). This CDR3 has 14 amino acids. CDR1 and CDR2 from the germline V gene are WNHNN and SYGVQD (reference sequence). The V end was cut by 3 bases, the J end by 2 bases, with 10 bases between. The CDR3 DNA reads TGCGCCAGCAGTGATGCAGGGACTAACACTGAAGCTTTCTTT. This codes for CASSDAGTNTEAFF.

The chain has TRBV11-2 and TRBJ1-4; D not certain. Germline V lookup: CDR1 SGHAT, CDR2 FQNNGV. Trimming cost V 7 bases and J 3 bases, with 12 bases left between them. CDR3 length: 14 residues. CDR3 sequence reads: CASTNVGANEKLFF. The CDR3 nucleotides read TGTGCCAGCACCAACGTCGGAGCTAATGAAAAACTGTTTTTT.

The chain recombines TRBV13 with TRBJ2-7; 7 positions agree with TRBD1. Germline loops: CDR1 PRHDT, CDR2 FYEKMQ (reference sequence). After removal of 1 base from V and 6 bases from J, the junction contained 9 bases not matched to a gene. The CDR3 runs to 15 residues. The chain's CDR3 is CASSLEGRGSSEQYF. The CDR3 nucleotides read TGTGCCAGCAGCTTAGAGGGCAGGGGGTCTTCCGAGCAGTACTTC.

This chain links TRBV6-1 with TRBJ2-1, with D possibly being TRBD2 (5 bases). V lost 3 bases and J lost 10, with 16 bases in between. The V gene's germline CDR1 is MNHNS and CDR2 SASEGT. The CDR3 loop spans 14 amino acids. This CDR3 reads CASSDLWAGEEQFF. CDR3 DNA: TGTGCCAGCAGTGACCTCTGGGCCGGGGAGGAGCAGTTCTTC.

The rearrangement uses TRBV29-1 and TRBJ2-7; D gene ambiguous. CDR3 length: 12 amino acids. V was trimmed by 5 bases and J by 2 bases, leaving 10 bases between them. Per germline, CDR1 SQVTM and CDR2 ANQGSEA. DNA of the CDR3: TGCAGCGTTTTTTTAACAGCCTACGAGCAGTACTTC. This codes for CSVFLTAYEQYF.

V is TRBV7-3 and J is TRBJ2-5; TRBD2 is a possible D gene (6 bases). The CDR3 extends over 14 amino acids. The germline gives CDR1 SGHTA, CDR2 FQGTGA. The V gene lost 0 bases and the J gene lost 2 bases, with 7 bases spanning the gap. CDR3 nucleotides: TGTGCCAGCAGCTTAACTGGGGGGCAAGAGACCCAGTACTTC. Protein: CASSLTGGQETQYF. Complete variable domain (other parts from reference TRBV7-3 and TRBJ2-5): GAGVSQTPSNKVTEKGKYVELRCDPISGHTALYWYRQSLGQGPEFLIYFQGTGAADDSGLPNDRFFAVRPEGSVSTLKIQRTERGDSAVYLCASSLTGGQETQYFGPGTRLLVL.

The V call is TRBV24-1, the J call TRBJ2-5, with 10 bases that match TRBD1. The CDR3 is made up of 16 amino acids. Germline V lookup: CDR1 KGHDR, CDR2 SFDVKD. Unmatched junction bases numbered 5, after V lost 0 bases and J lost 5 bases. The CDR3 nucleotides are TGTGCCACCAGTGATTTGGGACAGGGGGGAGAGGAGACCCAGTACTTC. Translated, it gives CATSDLGQGGEETQYF.

CDR3 DNA: TGCGCCAGCAGTGAGTTACTCGGTGAGCAGTTCTTC. Amino acid sequence: CASSELLGEQFF. The chain carries TRBV10-1 and TRBJ2-1; D is undetermined. CDR3 length: 12 residues. Per the germline V gene, CDR1 is WNHNN and CDR2 is SYGVQD (reference sequence). Trimming cost V 1 base and J 9 bases, with 7 bases left between them.

This clone was picked up a small number of times. DNA for the CDR3: TGTGCCAGCACCGGGACGGTCTCTGGAAACACCATATATTTT. It translates to CASTGTVSGNTIYF. The chain couples TRBV2 to TRBJ1-3, with a possible D match to TRBD1 (5 bases). This CDR3 is 14 amino acids long. Trimming stripped 7 bases from V and 0 bases from J, with 10 bases between. Germline V gene lookup returns CDR1 SNHLY and CDR2 FYNNEI.

This clone is deemed medium-sized. The chain carries TRBV28 and TRBJ1-5, with D perhaps matching TRBD1 (5 bases). Between the trimmed V and J ends, which lost 8 bases and 0 bases, there was a span of 8 bases. CDR3 length: 13 amino acids. CDR1 MDHEN and CDR2 SYDVKM come from the germline V gene. In DNA form, the CDR3 reads TGTGCCAGCGGGACGGATAGCAATCAGCCCCAGCATTTT. Translation: CASGTDSNQPQHF.

The J gene is TRBJ2-1, the V gene TRBV18; 10 bases agree with TRBD2. Germline assignment: CDR1 KGHSH and CDR2 LQKENI. Losses at the gene ends were 5 bases for V and 0 bases for J; bases not matched to a gene: 7. CDR3 length: 17 amino acids. The CDR3 sequence is CASSAGTSVYSYNEQFF. As DNA, the CDR3 is TGTGCCAGCTCAGCCGGGACTAGCGTATACTCCTACAATGAGCAGTTCTTC.

The V call is TRBV18, the J call TRBJ2-1; 9 nucleotides align to TRBD1. Germline CDR1 KGHSH, CDR2 LQKENI. V shed 3 bases and J 3 bases; nucleotides not matched to a gene: 3. The CDR3 loop spans 15 amino acids. The CDR3 spells CASSPGTGSYNEQFF. The DNA for the CDR3 is TGTGCCAGCTCACCCGGGACAGGGAGCTACAATGAGCAGTTCTTC.

Only a few counts were recorded for this clone. J is TRBJ1-3 and V is TRBV9; D is undetermined. Germline assignment: CDR1 SGDLS and CDR2 YYNGEE. Trimming stripped 2 bases from V and 0 bases from J, with 9 bases between. This CDR3 region has 15 residues. The CDR3 sequence is CASSVGLDSGNTIYF. CDR3 bases: TGTGCCAGCAGCGTGGGCTTGGACTCTGGAAACACCATATATTTT.

The chain couples TRBV6-5 to TRBJ1-5; no definite D call. The CDR3 runs to 15 residues. Germline CDR1 reads MNHEY; CDR2 reads SVGAGI. V lost 8 bases to trimming and J lost 2 bases, with 16 bases between them. CDR3 coding DNA: TGTGCCAGCGAGGGCGGTGGGATTGGCAATCAGCCCCAGCATTTT. Its translation is CASEGGGIGNQPQHF.

This clone was seen a few times. V usage is TRBV5-4 and J usage is TRBJ1-6; TRBD1 matches 8 bases. Germline trimming cut 3 bases from V and 11 bases from J; bases unmatched to any gene: 7. Germline values: CDR1 SGHNT, CDR2 YYREEE (reference sequence). The CDR3 sequence is 14 residues long. The CDR3 sequence is CASSSGQGNPPLHF. CDR3 bases: TGTGCCAGCAGCTCTGGACAGGGTAACCCACCCCTCCACTTT.

This chain links TRBV3-1 (or the pseudogene TRBV3-2) with TRBJ2-3, with 8 bases aligning to TRBD2. Looked up from germline, CDR1 is LGHDT and CDR2 is YNNKEL (reference sequence). Trimming at V came to 2 bases and at J to 1 base, leaving 2 bases not matched to a gene. This CDR3 has 15 residues. CDR3 sequence: CASSQYSGGTDTQYF. The CDR3 DNA reads as TGTGCCAGCAGCCAATATAGCGGGGGCACAGATACGCAGTATTTT.

The J gene is TRBJ1-1, the V gene TRBV3-1 (or the pseudogene TRBV3-2), with a weak D call TRBD1 (6 bases). Germline CDR1 is LGHDT and CDR2 is YNNKEL (reference sequence). This CDR3 is built from 13 residues. The V gene lost 3 bases and the J gene lost 1 base, with 6 bases spanning the gap. CDR3 sequence reads: CASSQGANTEAFF. The CDR3 DNA reads as TGTGCCAGCAGCCAGGGGGCGAACACTGAAGCTTTCTTT.

The gene calls are TRBV3-1 (or the pseudogene TRBV3-2) and TRBJ2-4, with 8 bases fitting TRBD1. The CDR3 is made up of 14 amino acids. Germline V lookup: CDR1 LGHDT, CDR2 YNNKEL (reference sequence). The junction had 10 bases not matched to a gene; V was cut back by 0 bases and J by 15 bases. CDR3 sequence (DNA): TGTGCCAGCAGCCAAGATCACATTCAGGGGGCCTGGTACTTC. Its translation: CASSQDHIQGAWYF.

The V gene is TRBV10-3, the J gene TRBJ2-1; D may be TRBD1 (7 bases). The CDR3 is 13 residues long. Per the germline V gene, CDR1 is ENHRY and CDR2 is SYGVKD. V was cut by 7 bases and J by 7 bases, with 14 bases left in between. CDR3 sequence: CAITPTGRNEQFF. The CDR3 DNA follows: TGTGCCATCACCCCGACAGGGAGGAATGAGCAGTTCTTC.

The CDR3 sequence: CASSEDRGNSPLHF. CDR3 bases: TGTGCCAGCAGTGAGGACAGGGGGAATTCACCCCTCCACTTT. The rearrangement links TRBV25-1 to TRBJ1-6; 10 nucleotides line up with TRBD1. The ends lost 3 bases at V and 7 bases at J; junction bases unmatched: 0. In germline, CDR1 is MGHDK, CDR2 SYGVNS. The CDR3 runs to 14 residues.

J is TRBJ2-3 and V is TRBV30, with 7 bases that match TRBD2. V shed 6 bases, J shed 2 bases, and the junction held 5 bases outside the gene matches. Germline V lookup: CDR1 GTSNPN, CDR2 SVGIG (reference sequence). The CDR3 contains 13 residues. This CDR3 reads CACAGTITDTQYF. DNA of the CDR3: TGTGCCTGCGCCGGGACTATCACAGATACGCAGTATTTT.

The CDR3 reads CASSKTGTIDNWQFF. CDR3 in DNA: TGTGCCAGCAGTAAAACCGGGACTATTGATAATTGGCAGTTCTTC. This chain connects TRBV6-5 to TRBJ2-1, with 7 bases lining up with TRBD2. Germline V lookup: CDR1 MNHEY, CDR2 SVGAGI. The V and J ends lost 5 bases and 12 bases, in that order; junction bases with no gene match: 16. The CDR3 sequence is 15 residues long.

This clone was picked up a small number of times. The chain is built from TRBV27 and TRBJ1-1; 7 bases line up with TRBD1. With V trimmed by 1 base and J by 2 bases, 7 bases remained unmatched. CDR3 length: 16 amino acids. Germline lookup yields CDR1 MNHEY and CDR2 SMNVEV (reference sequence). CDR3 in DNA: TGTGCCAGCAGTTTATACAGGGGTATAGGAAACACTGAAGCTTTCTTT. This translates into CASSLYRGIGNTEAFF.

This chain links TRBV19 with TRBJ2-7, with a weak D call TRBD1 (5 bases). V lost 5 bases and J lost 2, with 16 bases in between. This CDR3 has 15 residues. Germline values: CDR1 LNHDA, CDR2 SQIVND (reference sequence). CDR3 nucleotide sequence: TGTGCCAGTAGTTCCTCCTCCGGACAAACCTACGAGCAGTACTTC. As protein: CASSSSSGQTYEQYF.

The chain uses TRBV9 and TRBJ2-1; 9 bases map to TRBD2. Germline V CDR1 and CDR2: SGDLS, YYNGEE. There are 14 residues in the CDR3. Trimming took 4 bases from V and 8 from J; bases not matched to a gene: 7. As DNA, the CDR3 is TGTGCCAGCAGCCGTACTGGCGGGAGGGATGAGCAGTTCTTC. The encoded protein is CASSRTGGRDEQFF.

The V gene is TRBV3-1 (or the pseudogene TRBV3-2), the J gene TRBJ2-5, with 9 bases fitting TRBD1. Looked up from germline, CDR1 is LGHDT and CDR2 is YNNKEL (reference sequence). The CDR3 loop spans 15 amino acids. J was trimmed by 5 bases and V by 4 bases; bases with no gene match: 8. CDR3 residues: CASSRQTGGGETQYF. The CDR3 bases are TGTGCCAGCAGCCGTCAGACAGGGGGAGGCGAGACCCAGTACTTC.

This clone was observed a single time. The chain carries TRBV19 and TRBJ2-7; 8 positions agree with TRBD2. The CDR3 length is 15 residues. Germline V gene sequence: CDR1 LNHDA, CDR2 SQIVND (reference sequence). V shed 8 bases, J shed 3 bases, and the junction held 12 bases outside the gene matches. CDR3 in amino acids: CASAGGDAGNYEQYF. The CDR3 nucleotides read TGTGCCAGTGCGGGGGGAGACGCTGGGAACTACGAGCAGTACTTC.

The genes are TRBV24-1 and TRBJ2-5; 9 nucleotides match TRBD1. With 4 bases clipped from V and 4 bases from J, the junction kept 9 bases outside the gene matches. This CDR3 has 16 residues. CDR1 and CDR2 from the germline V gene are KGHDR and SFDVKD. The CDR3 DNA is TGTGCCACCAGTGAAGGGACAGGGCGCCGGGGAGAGACCCAGTACTTC. It encodes CATSEGTGRRGETQYF.

By share of the sample, this clone is large. The rearrangement uses TRBV19 and TRBJ2-1, with 10 positions matching TRBD2. The CDR3 is 16 residues long. Germline-derived CDR1 and CDR2 are LNHDA and SQIVND (reference sequence). Germline trimming cut 6 bases from V and 2 bases from J; bases unmatched to any gene: 7. The chain's CDR3 is CASRRAGGLTYNEQFF. The CDR3 DNA is TGTGCCAGTAGGAGAGCGGGAGGGCTAACCTACAATGAGCAGTTCTTC.

The chain joins TRBV10-2 to TRBJ2-7; perhaps TRBD2 as D (6 bases). V was shortened by 1 base and J by 2 bases, with 12 bases between the two germline ends. Looked up from germline, CDR1 is WSHSY and CDR2 is SAAADI. This CDR3 is 15 amino acids long. The CDR3 loop reads CASSEYGTYTYEQYF. As DNA, the CDR3 is TGCGCCAGCAGTGAGTATGGGACTTATACCTACGAGCAGTACTTC.

The genes are TRBV29-1 and TRBJ2-7, with D uncertain. V lost 2 bases and J lost 2, with 16 bases in between. The CDR3 has 15 amino acids. Germline CDR1 reads SQVTM; CDR2 reads ANQGSEA. CDR3 in DNA: TGCAGCGTTGAATCGGCAGGTGGGCCCCCCTACGAGCAGTACTTC. Protein: CSVESAGGPPYEQYF.

V usage is TRBV27 and J usage is TRBJ2-3; tentatively, D is TRBD2 (6 bases). The germline gives CDR1 MNHEY, CDR2 SMNVEV (reference sequence). The CDR3 loop spans 15 amino acids. V shed 5 bases and J shed 1 base, with 13 bases lying between them. The CDR3 nucleotides read TGTGCCAGCAGTCCACGACTAGGGCGCACAGATACGCAGTATTTT. Translating it yields CASSPRLGRTDTQYF.